A selection of T cell receptor beta chains follows, all from one sample in a study of response to subunit inactivated influenza vaccine. In TCRdb, the RT-PCR reads were re-called with MiXCR into one record per CDR3 protein. Seen here are fewer than 350,000 distinct CDR3 sequences, around a fifth observed once, and the top ten hold around 9.6%. The sequencing used PBMCs from blood, collected approximately 20 months after vaccination. The receptors stem from a man aged 45 to 70 who received an inactivated influenza vaccine. The CDR3 runs from the conserved cysteine through the conserved F or W. The order of the fields is J gene, clone size, D gene, V gene, CDR3 DNA, CDR3 protein. D genes are given only for firm matches. Rows give clone size only sometimes, using once, few, many, or a class for an expanded clone.

J gene: TRBJ2-7; clone size: -; D gene: -; V gene: TRBV28; CDR3 DNA: TGTGCCAGCAGGGTGACCGTGGGGTTAAGCGAGCAGTACTTC; CDR3 protein: CASRVTVGLSEQYF
J gene: TRBJ1-1; clone size: few; D gene: TRBD1; V gene: TRBV30; CDR3 DNA: TGTGCCTCGACAGGGGGGAACACTGAAGCTTTCTTT; CDR3 protein: CASTGGNTEAFF
J gene: TRBJ1-1; clone size: -; D gene: -; V gene: TRBV13; CDR3 DNA: TGTGCCAGCAGCCGTCGGAACCTTGGGAACACTGAAGCTTTCTTT; CDR3 protein: CASSRRNLGNTEAFF
J gene: TRBJ2-2; clone size: -; D gene: TRBD1; V gene: TRBV12-3/TRBV12-4; CDR3 DNA: TGTGCCATCCTCGGACAGGGAGGCACCGGGGAGCTGTTTTTT; CDR3 protein: CAILGQGGTGELFF
J gene: TRBJ2-7; clone size: -; D gene: -; V gene: TRBV4-3; CDR3 DNA: TGCGCCAGCAGCCAAGACGGTATAGGAGGTGAGCAGTACTTC; CDR3 protein: CASSQDGIGGEQYF
J gene: TRBJ2-3; clone size: once; D gene: TRBD2; V gene: TRBV4-1; CDR3 DNA: TGCGCCAGCAGCCATCTAGCGGGGGCGGTAGATACGCAGTATTTT; CDR3 protein: CASSHLAGAVDTQYF
J gene: TRBJ2-7; clone size: -; D gene: TRBD2; V gene: TRBV6-2/TRBV6-3; CDR3 DNA: TGTGCCAGCAGCAATACCCCGGGACTAGCGACCTACGAGCAGTACTTC; CDR3 protein: CASSNTPGLATYEQYF
J gene: TRBJ1-2; clone size: many; D gene: -; V gene: TRBV10-3; CDR3 DNA: TGTGCCATCAGTGACGGGCAGTCTCACGGCTACACCTTC; CDR3 protein: CAISDGQSHGYTF
J gene: TRBJ2-6; clone size: many; D gene: -; V gene: TRBV14; CDR3 DNA: TGTGCCAGCAGGGATTCTGGGGCCAACGTCCTGACTTTC; CDR3 protein: CASRDSGANVLTF
J gene: TRBJ1-2; clone size: few; D gene: -; V gene: TRBV9; CDR3 DNA: TGTGCCAGCAGCGTAGATCTAACAGATTTCTATGGCTACACCTTC; CDR3 protein: CASSVDLTDFYGYTF
J gene: TRBJ1-1; clone size: -; D gene: -; V gene: TRBV4-3; CDR3 DNA: TGCGCCAGCAGCCAAGAAGTTCCCGGCACTGAAGCTTTCTTT; CDR3 protein: CASSQEVPGTEAFF
J gene: TRBJ1-2; clone size: few; D gene: -; V gene: TRBV20-1; CDR3 DNA: TGCAGTGGTAATGACGGGAGGTCCGATGGCTACACCTTC; CDR3 protein: CSGNDGRSDGYTF
J gene: TRBJ2-1; clone size: few; D gene: -; V gene: TRBV2; CDR3 DNA: TGTGCCAGCCGGGACTTCGACTACAATGAGCAGTTCTTC; CDR3 protein: CASRDFDYNEQFF
J gene: TRBJ1-3; clone size: -; D gene: -; V gene: TRBV4-3; CDR3 DNA: TGCGCCAGCAGCCAAGTTAGGGCTGGAAACACCATATATTTT; CDR3 protein: CASSQVRAGNTIYF
J gene: TRBJ2-7; clone size: few; D gene: -; V gene: TRBV10-2; CDR3 DNA: TGCGCCAGCAGTGCCAACTACGAGCAGTACTTC; CDR3 protein: CASSANYEQYF
J gene: TRBJ2-4; clone size: few; D gene: -; V gene: TRBV10-2; CDR3 DNA: TGCGCCAGCAGTGATTTCCCCAACAGGTTGATTCAGTACTTC; CDR3 protein: CASSDFPNRLIQYF